These T cell receptor beta chains were read from a single sample in a study of technical replicates of blood from a few donors. Sequenced by immunoSEQ multiplex PCR; TCRdb stores in-frame clones only, minus some. The repertoire holds about 69,000 clones, with 88% as singletons. Specimen: PBMCs. The receptor set was obtained from a human donor in good health. Some clones in this sample may be carry-over from other donors' samples. Each CDR3 is given with its conserved first and last residue. A D gene is named only where the DNA matches it firmly. Where a row states a size, it is once, few, many or the class of an expanded clone; other rows omit it.

V: TRBV18
J: TRBJ1-5
size: -
D: -
CDR3: CASSPGGNGNQPQHF
DNA: TGTGCCAGCTCTCCAGGAGGGAATGGCAATCAGCCCCAGCATTTT

V: TRBV4-1
J: TRBJ2-1
size: -
D: TRBD2
CDR3: CASSLVLAGGNEQFF
DNA: TGCGCCAGCAGCCTGGTACTAGCGGGAGGGAATGAGCAGTTCTTC

V: TRBV27
J: TRBJ2-7
size: -
D: TRBD2
CDR3: CASSLSPPGGVADEQYF
DNA: TGTGCCAGCAGTTTATCCCCCCCGGGGGGGGTGGCTGACGAGCAGTACTTC

V: TRBV18
J: TRBJ1-3
size: once
D: -
CDR3: CASSPLAAGNTIYF
DNA: TGTGCCAGCTCACCTCTGGCAGCTGGAAACACCATATATTTT

V: TRBV6-1
J: TRBJ1-2
size: -
D: -
CDR3: CASRVSDRGYTF
DNA: TGTGCCAGCAGGGTCTCAGACAGGGGCTACACCTTC

V: TRBV7-2
J: TRBJ2-3
size: -
D: -
CDR3: CASRNSWGRSITDTQYF
DNA: TGTGCCAGCAGGAATTCTTGGGGGAGGTCTATTACAGATACGCAGTATTTT

V: TRBV7-7
J: TRBJ2-1
size: -
D: TRBD1
CDR3: CASSLTGAQEQFF
DNA: TGTGCCAGCAGTCTTACAGGGGCTCAAGAGCAGTTCTTC

V: TRBV6-6
J: TRBJ2-5
size: few
D: -
CDR3: CASSYSASSETQYF
DNA: TGTGCCAGCAGTTACTCAGCTAGCTCGGAGACCCAGTACTTC

V: TRBV10-3
J: TRBJ2-3
size: -
D: -
CDR3: CAISEVERVGGDTQYF
DNA: TGTGCCATCAGTGAGGTTGAGCGGGTTGGGGGAGATACGCAGTATTTT

V: TRBV4-3
J: TRBJ1-4
size: -
D: TRBD1
CDR3: CASSQGQGLTNEKLFF
DNA: TGCGCCAGCAGCCAAGGACAGGGTCTAACTAATGAAAAACTGTTTTTT

V: TRBV19
J: TRBJ1-4
size: few
D: -
CDR3: CASRPMAGFREKLFF
DNA: TGTGCCAGTAGACCCATGGCAGGGTTTAGAGAAAAACTGTTTTTT

V: TRBV15
J: TRBJ2-3
size: -
D: TRBD2
CDR3: CATSRPTSGRALGTDTQYF
DNA: TGTGCCACCAGCAGGCCGACTAGCGGGAGGGCCCTGGGCACAGATACGCAGTATTTT

V: TRBV12-5
J: TRBJ2-7
size: -
D: -
CDR3: CASGGGYEQYF
DNA: TGTGCTAGTGGGGGGGGTTACGAGCAGTACTTC

V: TRBV7-8
J: TRBJ2-3
size: -
D: TRBD1
CDR3: CASTRGPDRATDTQYF
DNA: TGTGCCAGCACCCGGGGACCGGACAGGGCGACAGATACGCAGTATTTT

V: TRBV7-9
J: TRBJ2-5
size: -
D: TRBD2
CDR3: CASTTLAGATETQYF
DNA: TGTGCCAGCACCACATTGGCGGGAGCTACCGAGACCCAGTACTTC

V: TRBV4-3
J: TRBJ2-7
size: -
D: TRBD2
CDR3: CASSQTSGPYEQYF
DNA: TGCGCCAGCAGCCAGACTAGCGGGCCCTACGAGCAGTACTTC

V: TRBV10-2
J: TRBJ2-7
size: -
D: -
CDR3: CASTQASYEQYF
DNA: TGCGCCAGCACGCAGGCCTCCTACGAGCAGTACTTC

V: TRBV5-6
J: TRBJ2-6
size: -
D: -
CDR3: CASSFDIGANVLTF
DNA: TGTGCCAGCAGCTTCGACATTGGGGCCAACGTCCTGACTTTC

V: TRBV7-2
J: TRBJ2-1
size: -
D: TRBD2
CDR3: CASSLDSGGAGEQFF
DNA: TGTGCCAGCAGCTTAGATAGCGGGGGGGCCGGGGAGCAGTTCTTC

V: TRBV11-2
J: TRBJ2-2
size: few
D: -
CDR3: CASSIVATTVGELFF
DNA: TGTGCCAGCAGCATAGTAGCGACTACGGTCGGGGAGCTGTTTTTT

V: TRBV29-1
J: TRBJ2-2
size: -
D: TRBD1
CDR3: CSARDTDRGETGELFF
DNA: TGCAGCGCTCGAGACACCGACAGGGGAGAAACCGGGGAGCTGTTTTTT

V: TRBV6-1
J: TRBJ2-3
size: -
D: TRBD2
CDR3: CASSGTSGMTTDTQYF
DNA: TGTGCCAGCAGTGGGACTAGCGGGATGACTACAGATACGCAGTATTTT

V: TRBV7-3
J: TRBJ2-5
size: -
D: -
CDR3: CASSSTASSLGETQYF
DNA: TGTGCCAGCAGCTCCACCGCAAGCTCCCTTGGAGAGACCCAGTACTTC

V: TRBV6-1
J: TRBJ1-2
size: few
D: TRBD1
CDR3: CASSETGGGGYTF
DNA: TGTGCCAGCAGTGAGACAGGGGGCGGTGGCTACACCTTC

V: TRBV29-1
J: TRBJ1-2
size: -
D: TRBD1
CDR3: CSVSTGERYGYTF
DNA: TGCAGCGTAAGCACAGGGGAACGCTATGGCTACACCTTC

V: TRBV5-1
J: TRBJ1-1
size: -
D: -
CDR3: CASNPTPGQNTEAFF
DNA: TGCGCCAGCAATCCCACCCCGGGACAGAACACTGAAGCTTTCTTT

V: TRBV11-2
J: TRBJ1-2
size: -
D: TRBD1
CDR3: CASSSDRGDHTF
DNA: TGTGCCAGCAGCTCGGACAGGGGAGATCACACCTTC

V: TRBV18
J: TRBJ2-1
size: -
D: TRBD2
CDR3: CASSLLQGGSGEQFF
DNA: TGTGCCAGCTCACTCCTCCAGGGCGGGAGCGGTGAGCAGTTCTTC

V: TRBV7-2
J: TRBJ1-2
size: once
D: TRBD1
CDR3: CASSLEGGQVPSYGYTF
DNA: TGTGCCAGCAGCTTAGAAGGGGGACAGGTCCCTTCCTATGGCTACACCTTC

V: TRBV15
J: TRBJ2-7
size: -
D: -
CDR3: CATSLPGQNSYEQYF
DNA: TGTGCCACCAGCCTTCCCGGACAGAACTCCTACGAGCAGTACTTC

V: TRBV25-1
J: TRBJ1-4
size: -
D: TRBD1
CDR3: CASSEWRQGSEKLFF
DNA: TGTGCCAGCAGTGAATGGCGACAGGGTTCTGAAAAACTGTTTTTT

V: TRBV27
J: TRBJ2-7
size: -
D: -
CDR3: CASSPRGISSYEQYF
DNA: TGTGCCAGCAGTCCCCGGGGTATAAGCTCCTACGAGCAGTACTTC

V: TRBV9
J: TRBJ2-7
size: -
D: TRBD2
CDR3: CASSVESSGKYEQYF
DNA: TGTGCCAGCAGCGTAGAATCTAGCGGGAAATACGAGCAGTACTTC

V: TRBV7-7
J: TRBJ2-2
size: few
D: TRBD1
CDR3: CASSSGGQGVTGELFF
DNA: TGTGCCAGCAGCTCTGGGGGACAGGGAGTCACCGGGGAGCTGTTTTTT

V: TRBV6-1
J: TRBJ1-2
size: -
D: TRBD1
CDR3: CASSEAGRQGNGYTF
DNA: TGTGCCAGCAGTGAAGCGGGGAGACAGGGGAACGGCTACACCTTC

V: TRBV5-1
J: TRBJ2-3
size: -
D: -
CDR3: CASSTTGDTQYF
DNA: TGCGCCAGCAGTACCACGGGGGATACGCAGTATTTT

V: TRBV10-1
J: TRBJ2-1
size: -
D: TRBD2
CDR3: CARGVGGSSNEQFF
DNA: TGCGCCAGGGGGGTGGGCGGGAGTTCCAATGAGCAGTTCTTC

V: TRBV7-9
J: TRBJ1-1
size: -
D: -
CDR3: CASSPRREGSDTEAFF
DNA: TGTGCCAGCAGCCCGCGGCGGGAGGGATCCGACACTGAAGCTTTCTTT

V: TRBV15
J: TRBJ1-2
size: -
D: TRBD1
CDR3: CATSSRETGVGYTF
DNA: TGTGCCACCAGCTCAAGGGAGACAGGGGTTGGCTACACCTTC

V: TRBV18
J: TRBJ2-1
size: -
D: TRBD1
CDR3: CASSPDRGGISPNEQFF
DNA: TGTGCCAGCTCACCGGACAGGGGAGGGATTAGCCCCAATGAGCAGTTCTTC

V: TRBV7-6
J: TRBJ2-3
size: once
D: -
CDR3: CASSRTTADTQYF
DNA: TGTGCCAGCAGCCGGACTACCGCGGATACGCAGTATTTT